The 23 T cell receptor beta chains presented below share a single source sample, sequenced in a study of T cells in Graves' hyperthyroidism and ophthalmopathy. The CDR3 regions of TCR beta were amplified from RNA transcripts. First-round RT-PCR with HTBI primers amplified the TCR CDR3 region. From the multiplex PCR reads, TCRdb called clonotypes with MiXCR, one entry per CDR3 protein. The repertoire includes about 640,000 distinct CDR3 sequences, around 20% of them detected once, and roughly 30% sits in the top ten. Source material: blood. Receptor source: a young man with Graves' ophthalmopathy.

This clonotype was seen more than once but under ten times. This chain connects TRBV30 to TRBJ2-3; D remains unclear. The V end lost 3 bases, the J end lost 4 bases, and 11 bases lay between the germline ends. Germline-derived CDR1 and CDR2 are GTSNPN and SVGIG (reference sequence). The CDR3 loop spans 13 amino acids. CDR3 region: CAWRNPPSDTQYF. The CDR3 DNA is TGTGCCTGGAGGAACCCGCCCTCAGATACGCAGTATTTT.

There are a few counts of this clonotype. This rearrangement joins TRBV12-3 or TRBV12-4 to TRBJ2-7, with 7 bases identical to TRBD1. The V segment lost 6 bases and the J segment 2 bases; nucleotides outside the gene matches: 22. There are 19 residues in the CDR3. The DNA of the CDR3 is TGTGCCAGCAGACCCGAAACGAACAGGGGTGGAGTACTTACCTACGAGCAGTACTTC. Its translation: CASRPETNRGGVLTYEQYF.

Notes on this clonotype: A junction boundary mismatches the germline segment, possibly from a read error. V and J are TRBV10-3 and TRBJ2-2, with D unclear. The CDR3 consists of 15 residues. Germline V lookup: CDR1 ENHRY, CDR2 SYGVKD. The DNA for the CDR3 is TGTGCCATCAGCAACTCGGACCTCAACACCAGGGAGCTGTTTTTT. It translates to CAISNSDLNTRELFF.

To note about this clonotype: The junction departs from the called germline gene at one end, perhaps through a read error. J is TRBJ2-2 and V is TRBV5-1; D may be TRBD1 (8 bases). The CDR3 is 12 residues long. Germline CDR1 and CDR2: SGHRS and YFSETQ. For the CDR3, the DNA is TGCGCCAGCAGCACGGACAGGGCGGGAGCTTCCTTT. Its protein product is CASSTDRAGASF.

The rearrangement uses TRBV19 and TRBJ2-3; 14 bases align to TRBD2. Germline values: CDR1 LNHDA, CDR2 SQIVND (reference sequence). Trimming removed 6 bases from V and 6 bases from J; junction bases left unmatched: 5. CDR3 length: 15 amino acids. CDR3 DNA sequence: TGTGCCAGTAGACTCGGGACTAGCGGGAGCGATACGCAGTATTTT. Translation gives CASRLGTSGSDTQYF.

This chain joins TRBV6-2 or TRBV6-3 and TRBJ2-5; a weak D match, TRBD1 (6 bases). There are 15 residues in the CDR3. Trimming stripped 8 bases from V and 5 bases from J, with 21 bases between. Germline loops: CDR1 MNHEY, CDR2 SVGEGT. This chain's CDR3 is CASCQGEQGAETQYF. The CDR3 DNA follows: TGTGCCAGCTGCCAAGGGGAACAGGGCGCGGAGACCCAGTACTTC.

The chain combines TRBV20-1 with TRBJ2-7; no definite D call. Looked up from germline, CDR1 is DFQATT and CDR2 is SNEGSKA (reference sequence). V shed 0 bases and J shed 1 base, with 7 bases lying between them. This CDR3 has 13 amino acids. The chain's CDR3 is CSARDLSSYEQYF. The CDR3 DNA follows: TGCAGTGCTAGAGATCTGAGTTCCTACGAGCAGTACTTC.

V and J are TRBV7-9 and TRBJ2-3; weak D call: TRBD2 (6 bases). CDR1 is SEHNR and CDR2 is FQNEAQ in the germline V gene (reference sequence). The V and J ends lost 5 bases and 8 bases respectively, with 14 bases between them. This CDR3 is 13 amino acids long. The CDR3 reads CASSPEGAVTQYF. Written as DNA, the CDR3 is TGTGCCAGCAGCCCGGAGGGCGCTGTTACGCAGTATTTT.

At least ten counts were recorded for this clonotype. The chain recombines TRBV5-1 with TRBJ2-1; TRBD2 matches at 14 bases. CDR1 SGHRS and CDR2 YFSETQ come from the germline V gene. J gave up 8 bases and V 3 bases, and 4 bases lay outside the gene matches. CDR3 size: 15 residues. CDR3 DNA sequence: TGCGCCAGCAGCTATCTGGGACTAGCGGGAGATGAGCAGTTCTTC. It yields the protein CASSYLGLAGDEQFF.

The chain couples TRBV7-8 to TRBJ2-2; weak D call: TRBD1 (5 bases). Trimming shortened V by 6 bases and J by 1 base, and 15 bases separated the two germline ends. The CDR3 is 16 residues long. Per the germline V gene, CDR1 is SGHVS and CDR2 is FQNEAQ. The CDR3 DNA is TGTGCCAGCAGTCTTATGGGGCCCCGGAACACCGGGGAGCTGTTTTTT. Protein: CASSLMGPRNTGELFF.

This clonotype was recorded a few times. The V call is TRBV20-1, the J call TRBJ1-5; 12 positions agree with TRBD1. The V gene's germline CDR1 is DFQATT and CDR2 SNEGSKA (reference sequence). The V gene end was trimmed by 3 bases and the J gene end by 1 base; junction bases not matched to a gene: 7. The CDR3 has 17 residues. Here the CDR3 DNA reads TGCAGTGCTAGTTTTGGGACAGGGGGCGTCAGCAATCAGCCCCAGCATTTT. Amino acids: CSASFGTGGVSNQPQHF.

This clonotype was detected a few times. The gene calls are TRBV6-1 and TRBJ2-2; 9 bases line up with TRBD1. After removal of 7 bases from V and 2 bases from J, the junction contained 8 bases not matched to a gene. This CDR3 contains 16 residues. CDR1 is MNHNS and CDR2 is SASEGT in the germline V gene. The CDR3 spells CASIHWTGENTGELFF. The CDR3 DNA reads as TGTGCCAGCATCCATTGGACAGGGGAAAACACCGGGGAGCTGTTTTTT.

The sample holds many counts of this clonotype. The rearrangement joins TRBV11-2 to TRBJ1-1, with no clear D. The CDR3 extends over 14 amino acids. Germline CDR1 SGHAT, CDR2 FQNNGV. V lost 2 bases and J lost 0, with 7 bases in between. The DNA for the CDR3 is TGTGCCAGCAGCTTAACAGCCCTGAACACTGAAGCTTTCTTT. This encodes CASSLTALNTEAFF. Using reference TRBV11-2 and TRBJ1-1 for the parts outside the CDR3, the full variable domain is EAGVAQSPRYKIIEKRQSVAFWCNPISGHATLYWYQQILGQGPKLLIQFQNNGVVDDSQLPKDRFSAERLKGVDSTLKIQPAKLEDSAVYLCASSLTALNTEAFFGQGTRLTVV.

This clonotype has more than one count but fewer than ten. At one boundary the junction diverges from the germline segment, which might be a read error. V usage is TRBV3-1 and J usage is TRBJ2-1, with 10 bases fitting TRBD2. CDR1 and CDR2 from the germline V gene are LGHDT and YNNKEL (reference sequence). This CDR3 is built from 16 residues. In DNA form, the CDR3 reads TGTGCCAGCAGCCTTATTAGCGGGAGGCCCTACAATGAGCAGCTCTTC. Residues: CASSLISGRPYNEQLF.

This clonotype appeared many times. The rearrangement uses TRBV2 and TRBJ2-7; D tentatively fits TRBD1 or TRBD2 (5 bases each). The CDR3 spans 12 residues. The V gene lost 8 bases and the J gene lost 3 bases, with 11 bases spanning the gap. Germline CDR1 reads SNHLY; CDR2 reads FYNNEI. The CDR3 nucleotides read TGTGCCAGCTTTGGGGGTTACTACGAGCAGTACTTC. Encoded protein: CASFGGYYEQYF.

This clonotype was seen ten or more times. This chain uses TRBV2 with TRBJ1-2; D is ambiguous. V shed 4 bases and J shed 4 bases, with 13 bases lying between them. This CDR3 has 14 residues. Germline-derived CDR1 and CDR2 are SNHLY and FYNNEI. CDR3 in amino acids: CASSVDVQSYGYTF. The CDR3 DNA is TGTGCCAGCAGTGTCGACGTCCAGAGCTATGGCTACACCTTC.

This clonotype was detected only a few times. The CDR3 spells CASTLSTVPYEQYF. The DNA of the CDR3 is TGTGCCAGCACCCTTAGTACAGTCCCCTACGAGCAGTACTTC. This chain joins TRBV7-9 and TRBJ2-7; D is unclear. This CDR3 has 14 amino acids. Germline V lookup: CDR1 SEHNR, CDR2 FQNEAQ (reference sequence). V lost 7 bases and J lost 2, with 15 bases in between.

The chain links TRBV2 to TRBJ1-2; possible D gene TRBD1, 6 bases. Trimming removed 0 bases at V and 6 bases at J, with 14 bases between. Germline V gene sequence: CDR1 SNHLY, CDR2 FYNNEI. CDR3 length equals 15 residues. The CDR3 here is CASSEARQEPDGYTF. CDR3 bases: TGTGCCAGCAGTGAAGCGAGACAGGAGCCCGATGGCTACACCTTC. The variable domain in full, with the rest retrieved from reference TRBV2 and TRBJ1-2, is EPEVTQTPSHQVTQMGQEVILRCVPISNHLYFYWYRQILGQKVEFLVSFYNNEISEKSEIFDDQFSVERPDGSNFTLKIRSTKLEDSAMYFCASSEARQEPDGYTFGSGTRLTVV.

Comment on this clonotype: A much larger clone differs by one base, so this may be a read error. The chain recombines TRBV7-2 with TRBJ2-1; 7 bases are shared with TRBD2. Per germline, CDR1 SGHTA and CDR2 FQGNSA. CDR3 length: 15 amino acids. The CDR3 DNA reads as TGTGCCAGCAGCCTCTCCGGGACTACATACAATGGGCAGTTCTTC. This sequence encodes CASSLSGTTYNGQFF.

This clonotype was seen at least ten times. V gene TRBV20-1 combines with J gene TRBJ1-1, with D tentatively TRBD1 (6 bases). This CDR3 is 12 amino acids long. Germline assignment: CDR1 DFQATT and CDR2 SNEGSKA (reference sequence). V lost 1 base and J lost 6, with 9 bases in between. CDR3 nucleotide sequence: TGCAGTGCTAGAGTCGGGGGCGCTGAAGCTTTCTTT. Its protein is CSARVGGAEAFF.

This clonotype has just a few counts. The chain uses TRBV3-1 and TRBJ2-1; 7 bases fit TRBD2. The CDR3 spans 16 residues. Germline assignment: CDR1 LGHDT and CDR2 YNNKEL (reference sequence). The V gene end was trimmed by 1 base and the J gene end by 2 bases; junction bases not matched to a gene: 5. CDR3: CASSQGASGPYNEQFF. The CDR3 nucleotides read TGTGCCAGCAGCCAAGGGGCTAGCGGACCCTACAATGAGCAGTTCTTC.

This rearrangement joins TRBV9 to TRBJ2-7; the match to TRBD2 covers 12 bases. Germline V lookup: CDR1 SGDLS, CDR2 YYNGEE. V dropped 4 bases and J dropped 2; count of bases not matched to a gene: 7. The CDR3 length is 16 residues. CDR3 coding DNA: TGTGCCAGCAGCCCTCTCAGGACTAGCGGGACCTACGAGCAGTACTTC. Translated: CASSPLRTSGTYEQYF.

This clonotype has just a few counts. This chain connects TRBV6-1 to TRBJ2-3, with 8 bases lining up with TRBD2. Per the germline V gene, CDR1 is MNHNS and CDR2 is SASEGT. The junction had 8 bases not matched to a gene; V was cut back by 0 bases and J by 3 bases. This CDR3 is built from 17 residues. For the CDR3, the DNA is TGTGCCAGCAGTGAAGCCCCCAGCGGGAGTTGGACAGATACGCAGTATTTT. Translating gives CASSEAPSGSWTDTQYF.